This TCR beta chain was captured in a study of blood T cell repertoires in COVID-19. Overall study: COVID-19 samples, acute and convalescent, were from the United States, Italy and Spain. Sample material is recorded as cDNA or gDNA derived from T cells, B-cell-depleted T cells, or PBMCs.

In the original processing: Estimated nucleated cell counts came from reference gene primer amplification. Here immunoSEQ multiplex PCR was the method, and the copy in TCRdb shows in-frame clones only, minus some. V, J and clone size reflect that table, while D and trimming were determined from the DNA. Of more than 85,000 clones listed, approximately 90% were seen once; the top ten hold roughly 0.99%. This CDR3 is 16 amino acids long. CDR1 is MNHEY and CDR2 is SVGAGI in the germline V gene. Trimming cost V 4 bases and J 3 bases, with 18 bases left between them. This chain joins TRBV6-5 and TRBJ1-2; no firm D call. The sample was peripheral blood. This TCR was sampled from a man aged 55-75 years with acute or convalescent COVID-19. The CDR3 region is CASSSPYPGGHYGYTF. The DNA of the CDR3 is TGTGCCAGCAGTTCGCCCTATCCGGGCGGGCACTATGGCTACACCTTC.